This TCR beta chain originates from a study of regulatory T cells in long-lasting Graves disease. Study-wide findings and caveats: Compared with new cases, persistent Graves' patients showed reduced TCR diversity.

In germline, CDR1 is DFQATT, CDR2 SNEGSKA (reference sequence). The CDR3 is 15 residues long. The ends lost 3 bases at V and 6 bases at J; junction bases unmatched: 7. Time point: newly diagnosed GD, antithyroid drugs for less than 3 months. From RNA extracted from PBMCs, the TCR library was made. Library construction for TCR beta used iRepertoire HTBI primers and Arm-PCR of CDR3 regions. Using its own MiXCR run on the multiplex PCR reads, TCRdb lists one record per CDR3 protein. Here the sample spans about 440,000 distinct CDR3 sequences, about 15% being singletons. This clonotype showed up many times. The antigen remains unidentified. A further study also used this sample, focusing on T cells in Graves' hyperthyroidism and ophthalmopathy. As that study records: Newly diagnosed patients aged 18 to 65 had hyperthyroidism of under 2 months' duration. The HTBI primer set was used in a first-round RT-PCR of the TCR CDR3.

This TCR came from a woman between 25 and 40 years old with Graves disease. The genes are TRBV20-1 and TRBJ2-2, with TRBD1 identical over 10 bases. Sequences were derived from peripheral blood mononuclear cells (PBMCs), sampled at new diagnosis, from a patient treated with antithyroid drugs. CDR3 coding DNA: TGCAGTGCTAGCCCCGGGACAGGGGTAGCCGGGGAGCTGTTTTTT. Protein: CSASPGTGVAGELFF.